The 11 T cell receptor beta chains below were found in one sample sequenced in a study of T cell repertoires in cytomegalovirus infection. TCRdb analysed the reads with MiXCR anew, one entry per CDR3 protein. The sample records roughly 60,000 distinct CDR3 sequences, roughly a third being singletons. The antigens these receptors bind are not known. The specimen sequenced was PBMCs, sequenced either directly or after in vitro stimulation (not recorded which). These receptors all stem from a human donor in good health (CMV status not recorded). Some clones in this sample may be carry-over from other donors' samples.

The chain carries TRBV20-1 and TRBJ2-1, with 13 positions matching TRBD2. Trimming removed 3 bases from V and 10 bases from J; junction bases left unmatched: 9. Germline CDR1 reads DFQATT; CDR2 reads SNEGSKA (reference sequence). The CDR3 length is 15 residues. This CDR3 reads CSARGGLAGDGEQFF. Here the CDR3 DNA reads TGCAGTGCTAGGGGAGGACTAGCGGGAGATGGGGAGCAGTTCTTC.

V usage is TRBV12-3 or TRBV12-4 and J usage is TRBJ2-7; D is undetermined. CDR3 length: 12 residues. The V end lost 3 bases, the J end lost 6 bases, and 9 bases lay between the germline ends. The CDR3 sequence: CASSFGRAEQYF. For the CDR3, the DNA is TGTGCCAGCAGTTTTGGCCGGGCCGAGCAGTACTTC.

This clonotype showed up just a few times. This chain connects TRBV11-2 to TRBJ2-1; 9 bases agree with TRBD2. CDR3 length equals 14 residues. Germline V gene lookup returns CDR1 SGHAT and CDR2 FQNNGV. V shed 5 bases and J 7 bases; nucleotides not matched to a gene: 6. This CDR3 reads CASSKTSGENEQFF. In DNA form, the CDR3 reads TGTGCCAGCAGCAAGACTAGCGGAGAGAATGAGCAGTTCTTC. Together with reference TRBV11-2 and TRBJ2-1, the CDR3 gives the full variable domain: EAGVAQSPRYKIIEKRQSVAFWCNPISGHATLYWYQQILGQGPKLLIQFQNNGVVDDSQLPKDRFSAERLKGVDSTLKIQPAKLEDSAVYLCASSKTSGENEQFFGPGTRLTVL.

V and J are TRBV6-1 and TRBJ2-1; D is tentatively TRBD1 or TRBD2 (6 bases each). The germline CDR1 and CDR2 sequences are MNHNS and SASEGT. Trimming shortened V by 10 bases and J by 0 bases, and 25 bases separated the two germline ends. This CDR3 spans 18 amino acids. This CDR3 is CATLRGGKTEGSYNEQFF. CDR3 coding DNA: TGTGCCACCCTAAGAGGGGGGAAGACGGAGGGCTCCTACAATGAGCAGTTCTTC.

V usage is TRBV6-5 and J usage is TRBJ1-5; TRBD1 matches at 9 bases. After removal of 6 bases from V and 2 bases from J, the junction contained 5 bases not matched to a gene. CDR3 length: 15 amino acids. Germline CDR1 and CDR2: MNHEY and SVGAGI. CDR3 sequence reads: CASRRQGVGNQPQHF. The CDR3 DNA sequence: TGTGCCAGCAGGCGACAGGGGGTCGGCAATCAGCCCCAGCATTTT.

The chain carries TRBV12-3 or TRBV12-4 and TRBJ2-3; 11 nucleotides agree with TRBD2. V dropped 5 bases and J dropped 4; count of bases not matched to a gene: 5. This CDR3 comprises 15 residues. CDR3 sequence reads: CASSPLAGVADTQYF. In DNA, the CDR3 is TGTGCCAGCAGTCCACTAGCGGGGGTGGCAGATACGCAGTATTTT.

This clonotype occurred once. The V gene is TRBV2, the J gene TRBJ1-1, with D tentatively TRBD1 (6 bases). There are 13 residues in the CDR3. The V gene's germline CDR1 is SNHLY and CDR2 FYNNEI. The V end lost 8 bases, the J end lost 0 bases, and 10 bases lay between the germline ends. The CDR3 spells CASGQLLNTEAFF. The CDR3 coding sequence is TGTGCCAGCGGACAGTTATTGAACACTGAAGCTTTCTTT.

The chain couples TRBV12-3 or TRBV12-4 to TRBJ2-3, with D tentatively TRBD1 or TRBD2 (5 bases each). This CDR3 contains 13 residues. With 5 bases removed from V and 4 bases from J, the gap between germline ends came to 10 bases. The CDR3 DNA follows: TGTGCCAGCAGTCCGGGGCTGGCAGATACGCAGTATTTT. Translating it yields CASSPGLADTQYF.

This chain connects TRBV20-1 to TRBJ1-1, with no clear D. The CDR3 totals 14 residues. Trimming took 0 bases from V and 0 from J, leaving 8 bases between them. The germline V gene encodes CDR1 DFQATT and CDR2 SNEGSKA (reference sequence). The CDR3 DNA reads TGCAGTGCTAGAGATAGACTTCTGAACACTGAAGCTTTCTTT. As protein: CSARDRLLNTEAFF.

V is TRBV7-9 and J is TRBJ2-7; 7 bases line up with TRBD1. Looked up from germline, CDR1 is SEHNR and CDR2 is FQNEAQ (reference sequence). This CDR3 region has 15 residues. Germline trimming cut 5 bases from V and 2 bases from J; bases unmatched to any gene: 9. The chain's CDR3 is CASSRTEGQTYEQYF. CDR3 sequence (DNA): TGTGCCAGCAGCAGAACCGAGGGACAGACCTACGAGCAGTACTTC.

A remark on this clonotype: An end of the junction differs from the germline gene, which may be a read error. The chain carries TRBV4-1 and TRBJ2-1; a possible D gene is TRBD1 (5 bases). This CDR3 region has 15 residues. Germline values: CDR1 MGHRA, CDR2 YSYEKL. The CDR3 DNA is TGTGCCAGCAGCCAAGGGGCCAGCGCCAGGGATGAGCAGTTCTTC. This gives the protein CASSQGASARDEQFF.